A single count supports the clone carrying this T cell receptor beta chain. What it recognizes is unknown. The germline V gene encodes CDR1 SEHNR and CDR2 FQNEAQ (reference sequence). The CDR3 sequence is 15 residues long. Trimming cost V 6 bases and J 5 bases, with 17 bases left between them. This sample was included in a study of vaccination effects on CD4 cells after COVID-19. Study-wide results and limits: Marked clonal contraction was seen in infection- and vaccine-induced clones late after vaccination. In vaccinees who were healthy, merely 1 out of 255 vaccine-induced clones cross-reacted with common cold coronaviruses.

ViraFEST used viral peptide pools to expand antigen-specific CD4+ T cells before sequencing. At the end of more than 8 days of culture, CD4+ T cells were isolated. Absence of prior SARS-CoV-2 infection characterized the vaccine recipients, who showed negative nucleocapsid antibodies. Wells containing a few million PBMC each were cultured with approximately 9.2 IU/ml IL-2 and 8 to 10 ug/ml peptides. IL-2 medium was substituted for half the medium on days 3 and 7. TCRdb's table, derived via immunoSEQ multiplex PCR, lists solely in-frame clones and lacks some. The sample carries 35,000 to 50,000 clones, around 70% recorded once.

The receptor's source is a human donor who received a COVID-19 vaccine. V is TRBV7-9 and J is TRBJ1-5, with a possible D match to TRBD1 (6 bases). The input for sequencing was CD4+ T cells from PBMCs cultured with HCoV-OC43 spike peptides, taken before COVID-19 vaccination. Subset meaning: HCoV-OC43 spike overlapping peptide pool stimulation. The DNA for the CDR3 is TGTGCCAGCAGTCTGACGGGGGCGAAGCATCAGCCCCAGCATTTT. The encoded protein is CASSLTGAKHQPQHF.